The clone carrying this T cell receptor (beta chain) was counted a few times. The antigen remains undetermined. These data belong to a study of response to subunit inactivated influenza vaccine. General study results and limits: T cells newly recruited by each seasonal influenza vaccination are few, the authors suggested.

TCRdb re-called the RT-PCR reads through MiXCR, storing one row per CDR3 protein. The table has 500,000 to 550,000 distinct CDR3 sequences, under 8.5% seen once; the top ten hold around 12%. There are 14 residues in the CDR3. The sample was PBMCs from blood, taken about 24 months after vaccination. The V call is TRBV21-1, the J call TRBJ1-2; TRBD1, the table's D call, was not compared with the DNA. TRBV21-1 is labeled a pseudogene. The sequence came from a man aged 45 to 70 who received an inactivated influenza vaccine. This CDR3 reads CASSSRDTLYGYTF. CDR3 nucleotides: TGTGCCAGCAGCTCCCGGGACACCTTGTATGGCTACACCTTC.